Listed below are T cell receptor beta chains from one sample, sequenced in a study of cytomegalovirus exposure and HLA in healthy donors. Repertoires were generated with immunoSEQ multiplex PCR, while TCRdb's copy carries only in-frame clones and drops some. Seen here are about 160,000 clones, 80% observed once, and the top ten hold approximately 4.5%. The sequencing sample was made of PBMCs. The receptor source for this set is a man aged 25 to 40 in good health and CMV-seronegative. CDR3s include the opening cysteine and the closing phenylalanine or tryptophan. D genes are given only for firm matches. Size is omitted from some rows. Given values are once, few, many or a class for expanded clones.

D gene: .
clone size: .
V gene: TRBV5-5
J gene: TRBJ1-4
CDR3 protein: CASSLNRRSNEKLFF
CDR3 DNA: TGTGCCAGCAGCTTGAACAGGCGTTCTAATGAAAAACTGTTTTTT

D gene: TRBD2
clone size: .
V gene: TRBV5-4
J gene: TRBJ2-2
CDR3 protein: CASSWGGTGELFF
CDR3 DNA: TGTGCCAGCAGCTGGGGGGGGACCGGGGAGCTGTTTTTT

D gene: .
clone size: .
V gene: TRBV27
J gene: TRBJ2-1
CDR3 protein: CASSLTRAGPYEQFF
CDR3 DNA: TGTGCCAGCAGTTTAACACGGGCAGGGCCCTATGAGCAGTTCTTC

D gene: .
clone size: .
V gene: TRBV19
J gene: TRBJ2-7
CDR3 protein: CASNNLGGVPYF
CDR3 DNA: TGTGCCAGTAACAATTTAGGGGGGGTGCCGTACTTC

D gene: .
clone size: .
V gene: TRBV2
J gene: TRBJ2-7
CDR3 protein: CASDQGPSYEQYF
CDR3 DNA: TGTGCCAGCGACCAGGGCCCGTCCTACGAGCAGTACTTC

D gene: TRBD1
clone size: .
V gene: TRBV7-8
J gene: TRBJ2-7
CDR3 protein: CASSSGQVGEQYF
CDR3 DNA: TGTGCCAGCAGCTCGGGACAGGTTGGCGAGCAGTACTTC

D gene: TRBD1
clone size: .
V gene: TRBV7-9
J gene: TRBJ1-2
CDR3 protein: CASSRTGVDGYTF
CDR3 DNA: TGTGCCAGCAGCCGGACAGGGGTGGATGGCTACACCTTC

D gene: .
clone size: .
V gene: TRBV9
J gene: TRBJ2-5
CDR3 protein: CASSVGQSQETQYF
CDR3 DNA: TGTGCCAGCAGCGTAGGACAGAGCCAAGAGACCCAGTACTTC

D gene: TRBD1
clone size: .
V gene: TRBV28
J gene: TRBJ1-4
CDR3 protein: CASSFFGTGAATNEKLFF
CDR3 DNA: TGTGCCAGCAGTTTTTTTGGGACAGGGGCCGCAACTAATGAAAAACTGTTTTTT

D gene: TRBD1
clone size: .
V gene: TRBV5-4
J gene: TRBJ2-7
CDR3 protein: CASSFDRGDEQYF
CDR3 DNA: TGTGCCAGCAGCTTCGACAGGGGGGACGAGCAGTACTTC

D gene: TRBD1
clone size: .
V gene: TRBV5-1
J gene: TRBJ2-1
CDR3 protein: CASSLTPGQGVNEQFF
CDR3 DNA: TGCGCCAGCAGCTTGACACCGGGACAGGGTGTGAATGAGCAGTTCTTC

D gene: .
clone size: .
V gene: TRBV9
J gene: TRBJ2-6
CDR3 protein: CASSVAVAGATSGANVLTF
CDR3 DNA: TGTGCCAGCAGCGTCGCGGTTGCGGGGGCCACCTCTGGGGCCAACGTCCTGACTTTC

D gene: .
clone size: .
V gene: TRBV29-1
J gene: TRBJ2-4
CDR3 protein: CSVVSAGNIQYF
CDR3 DNA: TGCAGCGTTGTTTCCGCGGGAAACATTCAGTACTTC

D gene: .
clone size: .
V gene: TRBV7-7
J gene: TRBJ2-5
CDR3 protein: CASSPIGLLTGETQYF
CDR3 DNA: TGTGCCAGCAGCCCCATAGGACTGCTTACGGGAGAGACCCAGTACTTC

D gene: .
clone size: once
V gene: TRBV28
J gene: TRBJ1-5
CDR3 protein: CASSYSDTISNQPQHF
CDR3 DNA: TGTGCCAGCAGTTACTCCGACACCATTAGCAATCAGCCCCAGCATTTT

D gene: TRBD1
clone size: once
V gene: TRBV4-1
J gene: TRBJ2-7
CDR3 protein: CASSQVLTGASYEQYF
CDR3 DNA: TGCGCCAGCAGCCAAGTACTTACAGGGGCCTCCTACGAGCAGTACTTC

D gene: TRBD2
clone size: .
V gene: TRBV28
J gene: TRBJ2-1
CDR3 protein: CASTPLAGPSYNEQFF
CDR3 DNA: TGTGCCAGCACCCCTCTAGCGGGCCCCTCCTACAATGAGCAGTTCTTC

D gene: .
clone size: .
V gene: TRBV7-9
J gene: TRBJ1-2
CDR3 protein: CASSLLLGGDGYTF
CDR3 DNA: TGTGCCAGCAGCTTGCTTCTGGGGGGAGATGGCTACACCTTC

D gene: .
clone size: .
V gene: TRBV11-2
J gene: TRBJ1-1
CDR3 protein: CASSLHRESTEAFF
CDR3 DNA: TGTGCCAGCAGTTTACACAGGGAGAGCACTGAAGCTTTCTTT

D gene: TRBD2
clone size: .
V gene: TRBV6-1
J gene: TRBJ2-1
CDR3 protein: CASSPLAGARSEQFF
CDR3 DNA: TGTGCCAGCAGTCCGCTAGCGGGGGCCCGGTCGGAGCAGTTCTTC

D gene: .
clone size: .
V gene: TRBV19
J gene: TRBJ2-7
CDR3 protein: CASSMVVAYEQYF
CDR3 DNA: TGTGCCAGTAGTATGGTAGTAGCCTACGAGCAGTACTTC

D gene: .
clone size: .
V gene: TRBV28
J gene: TRBJ1-2
CDR3 protein: CASTSTGLGGYTF
CDR3 DNA: TGTGCCAGCACCTCTACAGGGTTGGGTGGCTACACCTTC

D gene: .
clone size: .
V gene: TRBV4-3
J gene: TRBJ1-6
CDR3 protein: CASSQEGGAGAGYGDSPLHF
CDR3 DNA: TGCGCCAGCAGCCAAGAAGGGGGGGCTGGGGCAGGGTATGGAGATTCACCCCTCCACTTT

D gene: .
clone size: .
V gene: TRBV5-5
J gene: TRBJ2-2
CDR3 protein: CASSLVAGTGELFF
CDR3 DNA: TGTGCCAGCAGCTTGGTGGCAGGGACCGGGGAGCTGTTTTTT

D gene: .
clone size: .
V gene: TRBV9
J gene: TRBJ2-3
CDR3 protein: CASSTRTGGGRGFTDTQYF
CDR3 DNA: TGTGCCAGCAGCACCCGGACAGGCGGGGGGAGGGGGTTCACAGATACGCAGTATTTT

D gene: .
clone size: .
V gene: TRBV7-3
J gene: TRBJ2-1
CDR3 protein: CASSLGALSEQFF
CDR3 DNA: TGTGCCAGCAGCTTAGGGGCCCTAAGTGAGCAGTTCTTC

D gene: TRBD1
clone size: .
V gene: TRBV2
J gene: TRBJ1-5
CDR3 protein: CASSVDRGLGQPQHF
CDR3 DNA: TGTGCCAGCAGTGTAGACAGGGGGCTGGGTCAGCCCCAGCATTTT

D gene: TRBD2
clone size: .
V gene: TRBV6-6
J gene: TRBJ2-1
CDR3 protein: CASRGTSGSYNEQFF
CDR3 DNA: TGTGCCAGCAGGGGAACTAGCGGATCCTACAATGAGCAGTTCTTC

D gene: TRBD1
clone size: .
V gene: TRBV27
J gene: TRBJ2-5
CDR3 protein: CASSPGGGETQYF
CDR3 DNA: TGTGCCAGCAGTCCAGGGGGCGGAGAGACCCAGTACTTC

D gene: TRBD1
clone size: .
V gene: TRBV28
J gene: TRBJ2-7
CDR3 protein: CAVSGDRGRSGEQYF
CDR3 DNA: TGTGCCGTATCCGGGGACAGGGGGCGCTCGGGCGAGCAGTACTTC

D gene: TRBD1
clone size: .
V gene: TRBV2
J gene: TRBJ2-3
CDR3 protein: CASSGGGTDRADTDTQYF
CDR3 DNA: TGTGCCAGCAGTGGAGGTGGGACGGACAGGGCCGATACAGATACGCAGTATTTT

D gene: TRBD2
clone size: .
V gene: TRBV7-9
J gene: TRBJ2-7
CDR3 protein: CASTGGGTSLGYEQYF
CDR3 DNA: TGTGCCAGCACCGGGGGGGGGACATCTCTCGGCTACGAGCAGTACTTC

D gene: .
clone size: .
V gene: TRBV27
J gene: TRBJ1-2
CDR3 protein: CASSLGPGQPYGYTF
CDR3 DNA: TGTGCCAGCAGTTTAGGGCCTGGACAGCCCTATGGCTACACCTTC

D gene: TRBD1
clone size: .
V gene: TRBV28
J gene: TRBJ1-5
CDR3 protein: CASSAFRGPALNQPQHF
CDR3 DNA: TGTGCCAGCAGTGCCTTCAGGGGGCCCGCTTTGAATCAGCCCCAGCATTTT

D gene: TRBD1
clone size: .
V gene: TRBV28
J gene: TRBJ2-7
CDR3 protein: CASINPRGSYEQYF
CDR3 DNA: TGTGCCAGCATAAATCCCAGGGGGTCCTACGAGCAGTACTTC

D gene: TRBD1
clone size: .
V gene: TRBV5-6
J gene: TRBJ2-7
CDR3 protein: CASSLGRDRSSYEQYF
CDR3 DNA: TGTGCCAGCAGCTTGGGCAGGGACAGGAGCTCCTACGAGCAGTACTTC

D gene: .
clone size: .
V gene: TRBV7-9
J gene: TRBJ2-4
CDR3 protein: CASSYDGKNIQYF
CDR3 DNA: TGTGCCAGCAGCTACGACGGGAAAAACATTCAGTACTTC

D gene: TRBD1
clone size: .
V gene: TRBV28
J gene: TRBJ1-1
CDR3 protein: CASMIGQGNTEAFF
CDR3 DNA: TGTGCCAGCATGATAGGACAGGGGAACACTGAAGCTTTCTTT

D gene: TRBD1
clone size: .
V gene: TRBV7-9
J gene: TRBJ1-1
CDR3 protein: CASSSQGTNTEAFF
CDR3 DNA: TGTGCCAGCAGCTCACAGGGGACCAACACTGAAGCTTTCTTT

D gene: .
clone size: .
V gene: TRBV28
J gene: TRBJ1-1
CDR3 protein: CASSPPRGTEAFF
CDR3 DNA: TGTGCCAGCAGTCCACCCCGGGGGACTGAAGCTTTCTTT

D gene: TRBD1
clone size: .
V gene: TRBV29-1
J gene: TRBJ2-5
CDR3 protein: CSVEGSRGKDETQYF
CDR3 DNA: TGCAGCGTTGAAGGTTCCAGGGGGAAGGACGAGACCCAGTACTTC

D gene: .
clone size: .
V gene: TRBV27
J gene: TRBJ1-2
CDR3 protein: CASSAGRGYTF
CDR3 DNA: TGTGCCAGCAGTGCGGGGAGGGGCTACACCTTC

D gene: TRBD1
clone size: .
V gene: TRBV18
J gene: TRBJ2-7
CDR3 protein: CASSPQPGQGGIEQYF
CDR3 DNA: TGTGCCAGCTCACCACAACCGGGACAGGGTGGTATCGAGCAGTACTTC

D gene: .
clone size: .
V gene: TRBV6-5
J gene: TRBJ2-3
CDR3 protein: CASSYYFGTDTQYF
CDR3 DNA: TGTGCCAGCAGTTACTATTTCGGCACAGATACGCAGTATTTT

D gene: TRBD2
clone size: once
V gene: TRBV4-1
J gene: TRBJ2-7
CDR3 protein: CASSQGLELPESSYEQYF
CDR3 DNA: TGCGCCAGCAGCCAGGGACTAGAGCTCCCCGAGAGCTCCTACGAGCAGTACTTC

D gene: TRBD1
clone size: few
V gene: TRBV7-8
J gene: TRBJ2-7
CDR3 protein: CASRIDRGDGEQYF
CDR3 DNA: TGTGCCAGCAGGATCGACAGGGGTGATGGGGAGCAGTACTTC

D gene: .
clone size: .
V gene: TRBV29-1
J gene: TRBJ1-1
CDR3 protein: CSVSSGIRNTEAFF
CDR3 DNA: TGCAGCGTTTCTTCCGGGATCAGGAACACTGAAGCTTTCTTT

D gene: TRBD2
clone size: .
V gene: TRBV7-3
J gene: TRBJ2-1
CDR3 protein: CASSPGTSGGWDEQFF
CDR3 DNA: TGTGCCAGCAGCCCAGGGACTAGCGGGGGTTGGGATGAGCAGTTCTTC

D gene: TRBD1
clone size: few
V gene: TRBV7-9
J gene: TRBJ2-2
CDR3 protein: CSSSLTAGQANTGELFF
CDR3 DNA: TGTTCCAGCAGCTTAACGGCAGGACAGGCGAACACCGGGGAGCTGTTTTTT

D gene: TRBD2
clone size: .
V gene: TRBV27
J gene: TRBJ2-3
CDR3 protein: CASTTSGSTDTQYF
CDR3 DNA: TGTGCCAGCACAACTAGCGGGAGCACAGATACGCAGTATTTT

D gene: .
clone size: .
V gene: TRBV7-2
J gene: TRBJ2-1
CDR3 protein: CASSAPYGSYNEQFF
CDR3 DNA: TGTGCCAGCAGCGCCCCCTATGGCTCCTACAATGAGCAGTTCTTC

D gene: .
clone size: .
V gene: TRBV7-9
J gene: TRBJ2-1
CDR3 protein: CASSFQGYNEQFF
CDR3 DNA: TGTGCCAGCAGCTTCCAGGGATACAATGAGCAGTTCTTC

D gene: TRBD2
clone size: .
V gene: TRBV5-4
J gene: TRBJ2-1
CDR3 protein: CASSFGLESNEQFF
CDR3 DNA: TGTGCCAGCAGCTTCGGACTAGAATCAAATGAGCAGTTCTTC

D gene: TRBD1
clone size: .
V gene: TRBV7-2
J gene: TRBJ2-2
CDR3 protein: CASTIGTGGSGELFF
CDR3 DNA: TGTGCCAGCACCATCGGGACAGGGGGCTCCGGGGAGCTGTTTTTT

D gene: TRBD1
clone size: .
V gene: TRBV2
J gene: TRBJ1-3
CDR3 protein: CASSELGQGIREAGNTIYF
CDR3 DNA: TGTGCCAGCAGTGAATTGGGACAGGGGATTCGTGAGGCTGGAAACACCATATATTTT